A single sample is the source of the 4 T cell receptor beta chains below, sequenced in a study of T cell changes during pregnancy in multiple sclerosis. Sequencing was performed with immunoSEQ multiplex PCR; in TCRdb, only in-frame clones are kept and a portion is missing. The sample comprises 70,000 to 90,000 clones, over 80% of which are singletons, and 3.5% rests with the top ten. Sequences were derived from PBMCs, sampled in the first trimester of pregnancy. The receptor set was obtained from a female donor in good health, serving as a control in a pregnancy study. Some clones in this sample may be carry-over from other donors' samples.

The genes are TRBV10-1 and TRBJ2-1, with 12 bases aligning to TRBD2. The J segment lost 4 bases and the V segment lost 6 bases, leaving 4 bases of the junction unmatched. The CDR3 consists of 15 residues. CDR1 is WNHNN and CDR2 is SYGVQD in the germline V gene (reference sequence). In DNA, the CDR3 is TGCGCCAGCAGCCCCGGGACTAGCGGGTACAATGAGCAGTTCTTC. Amino acids: CASSPGTSGYNEQFF.

J is TRBJ2-1 and V is TRBV28; 9 bases line up with TRBD2. The CDR3 consists of 16 residues. Germline trimming cut 2 bases from V and 4 bases from J; bases unmatched to any gene: 6. From germline, CDR1 is MDHEN and CDR2 SYDVKM. The CDR3 DNA reads TGTGCCAGCAGTTTAAAGCTAGCGGGGCAGTACAATGAGCAGTTCTTC. Its protein product is CASSLKLAGQYNEQFF. The full variable domain, its missing parts supplied by reference TRBV28 and TRBJ2-1, is DVKVTQSSRYLVKRTGEKVFLECVQDMDHENMFWYRQDPGLGLRLIYFSYDVKMKEKGDIPEGYSVSREKKERFSLILESASTNQTSMYLCASSLKLAGQYNEQFFGPGTRLTVL.

CDR3 sequence (DNA): TGTGCCAGTAGTAAACACAGGGAAAGCGAAAAACTGTTTTTT. As protein: CASSKHRESEKLFF. The J gene is TRBJ1-4, the V gene TRBV19; the D gene is possibly TRBD1 (6 bases). Germline assignment: CDR1 LNHDA and CDR2 SQIVND (reference sequence). Trimming removed 4 bases from V and 8 bases from J, with 14 bases in between. This CDR3 region has 14 residues.

This chain links TRBV5-1 with TRBJ2-2; 16 bases match TRBD2. Per the germline V gene, CDR1 is SGHRS and CDR2 is YFSETQ. V trimming: 4 bases; J trimming: 1 base; junction bases outside the gene matches: 4. The CDR3 has 18 amino acids. The DNA for the CDR3 is TGCGCCAGCAGCCCGGGACTAGCGGGGGGGCTGAACACCGGGGAGCTGTTTTTT. Its protein product is CASSPGLAGGLNTGELFF.